This T cell receptor beta chain originates from a study of cytomegalovirus exposure and HLA in healthy donors. As regards this clone: Its antigen is undetermined.

Study results and limitations: Some highly shared sequence variants likely arose as a pipeline artifact. Another analysis was done later, and it associated around 17,000 TCR beta sequences with HLA alleles at 0.05 false discovery rate. Among CMV-associated TCR beta chains, most appeared HLA-restricted in a later analysis.

The primer mix had 60 Vbeta and 13 Jbeta primers. Generated by immunoSEQ multiplex PCR, the TCRdb table keeps only in-frame clones and is missing some. Here the sample spans tens of thousands of clones, approximately 79% being singletons. Germline-derived CDR1 and CDR2 are SNHLY and FYNNEI. The CDR3 contains 16 residues. J gave up 6 bases and V 3 bases, and 10 bases lay outside the gene matches. V and J are TRBV2 and TRBJ1-1, with 10 bases fitting TRBD1. This receptor was taken from a woman in her 30s in good health and CMV-seropositive. Sequenced material: PBMCs. CDR3 nucleotides: TGTGCCAGCAGTGATCTTACGCGGACAGGGGGACCTGAAGCTTTCTTT. This encodes CASSDLTRTGGPEAFF.